The 31 T cell receptor beta chains listed next were all sequenced from one sample in a study of T cell changes during pregnancy in multiple sclerosis. The repertoire was sequenced with immunoSEQ multiplex PCR; TCRdb's copy has only in-frame clones and lacks some. The sample comprises about 47,000 clones, around 91% of which are singletons, and around 8% rests with the top ten. The source material was CD8+ T cells from peripheral blood mononuclear cells, sampled in the second trimester of pregnancy. These receptors came from a female donor with multiple sclerosis, enrolled in a pregnancy study.

The chain links TRBV2 to TRBJ1-2; no firm D call. Germline assignment: CDR1 SNHLY and CDR2 FYNNEI. The CDR3 has 14 residues. V was shortened by 7 bases and J by 8 bases, with 20 bases between the two germline ends. CDR3 nucleotides: TGTGCCAGCACTGTCAATTTGTACCCGCGGGGCTACACCTTC. Its translation is CASTVNLYPRGYTF.

The chain joins TRBV19 to TRBJ1-6; a weak D match, TRBD1 (5 bases). Trimming cost V 5 bases and J 10 bases, with 15 bases left between them. Germline-derived CDR1 and CDR2 are LNHDA and SQIVND (reference sequence). This CDR3 spans 14 amino acids. This CDR3 is CASSRNGQTSPLHF. In DNA, the CDR3 is TGTGCCAGTAGTCGGAACGGACAAACCTCACCCCTCCACTTT. The whole variable domain, filled in from reference TRBV19 and TRBJ1-6, reads DGGITQSPKYLFRKEGQNVTLSCEQNLNHDAMYWYRQDPGQGLRLIYYSQIVNDFQKGDIAEGYSVSREKKESFPLTVTSAQKNPTAFYLCASSRNGQTSPLHFGNGTRLTVT.

This chain connects TRBV5-1 to TRBJ2-3; D remains unclear. The CDR3 has 15 residues. Trimming removed 3 bases at V and 2 bases at J, with 13 bases between. Germline V gene lookup returns CDR1 SGHRS and CDR2 YFSETQ. CDR3 sequence: CASSSQSGFTDTQYF. DNA for the CDR3: TGCGCCAGCAGCTCGCAGTCTGGTTTCACAGATACGCAGTATTTT.

V and J are TRBV6-5 and TRBJ2-1; 8 bases are a match to TRBD1. The junction had 6 bases not matched to a gene; V was cut back by 6 bases and J by 8 bases. Germline assignment: CDR1 MNHEY and CDR2 SVGAGI. This CDR3 spans 13 amino acids. CDR3 in DNA: TGTGCCAGCAGGCGCAGGGGGCGATATGAGCAGTTCTTC. Residues: CASRRRGRYEQFF.

The genes are TRBV2 and TRBJ2-7, with unresolved D. V lost 4 bases and J lost 9, with 7 bases in between. The CDR3 covers 10 residues. CDR1 SNHLY and CDR2 FYNNEI come from the germline V gene. The chain's CDR3 is CASSGLGQYF. In nucleotides, the CDR3 is TGTGCCAGCAGTGGTCTAGGGCAGTACTTC.

The chain uses TRBV27 and TRBJ1-5; D is ambiguous. The CDR3 length is 14 residues. Germline CDR1 is MNHEY and CDR2 is SMNVEV (reference sequence). V was pared by 2 bases and J by 7 bases, with 12 bases between. As DNA, the CDR3 is TGTGCCAGCAGTTTAGGAGGAACGGGGCAGCCCCAGCATTTT. Translating gives CASSLGGTGQPQHF.

This clone was seen only a few times. The chain recombines TRBV2 with TRBJ1-4, with D hard to call. CDR1 is SNHLY and CDR2 is FYNNEI in the germline V gene. The CDR3 spans 10 residues. V lost 8 bases and J 7 bases, leaving 5 bases between the germline ends. CDR3 loop: CASRGEKLFF. The CDR3 DNA reads TGTGCCAGCCGGGGTGAAAAACTGTTTTTT.

This clone showed up just once. The chain combines TRBV19 with TRBJ1-4; no clear D gene. CDR1 and CDR2 (germline): LNHDA, SQIVND (reference sequence). This CDR3 region has 16 residues. V was pared by 4 bases and J by 0 bases, with 12 bases between. The CDR3 nucleotides read TGTGCCAGTAGTAGACTCCCCCCCCCAACTAATGAAAAACTGTTTTTT. It specifies CASSRLPPPTNEKLFF.

This clone was detected only once. The CDR3 DNA reads TGTGCCAGCAGCTCAAACCGGGACAGGGGCGAGCAGTACTTC. Protein sequence: CASSSNRDRGEQYF. V is TRBV6-6 and J is TRBJ2-7, with 10 bases matching TRBD1. The CDR3 sequence is 14 residues long. Trimming took 6 bases from V and 6 from J; bases not matched to a gene: 8. Germline CDR1 MNHNY, CDR2 SVGAGI (reference sequence).

This chain uses TRBV11-2 with TRBJ2-3; TRBD1 aligns across 7 bases. The CDR3 runs 15 residues. The V segment lost 4 bases and the J segment 2 bases; nucleotides outside the gene matches: 6. Per the germline V gene, CDR1 is SGHAT and CDR2 is FQNNGV. This CDR3 is CASSWGTDPTDTQYF. DNA of the CDR3: TGTGCCAGCAGCTGGGGGACAGATCCCACAGATACGCAGTATTTT.

This clone has more than one count but fewer than ten. The V gene is TRBV19, the J gene TRBJ2-2, with D tentatively TRBD2 (6 bases). V shed 3 bases and J shed 1 base, with 18 bases lying between them. In germline, CDR1 is LNHDA, CDR2 SQIVND (reference sequence). This CDR3 region has 18 residues. CDR3 DNA: TGTGCCAGTAGTATTGGTCGGGCGGGAAGGGTGAACACCGGGGAGCTGTTTTTT. As protein: CASSIGRAGRVNTGELFF.

The chain couples TRBV15 to TRBJ2-7; 9 bases map to TRBD1. This CDR3 is 14 amino acids long. CDR1 and CDR2 (germline): LNHNV, YYDKDF (reference sequence). Trimming removed 4 bases from V and 4 bases from J; junction bases left unmatched: 5. The CDR3 nucleotides read TGTGCCACCAGCACGAGGGACAGGGTTTACGAGCAGTACTTC. Encoded protein: CATSTRDRVYEQYF.

The CDR3 DNA reads as TGTGCCAGCAGCCTCGCCCGGGTCACTGAAGCTTTCTTT. Protein: CASSLARVTEAFF. The rearrangement links TRBV13 to TRBJ1-1; D is unresolved. Per germline, CDR1 PRHDT and CDR2 FYEKMQ (reference sequence). The CDR3 extends over 13 amino acids. V lost 5 bases, J lost 4 bases, and 11 bases lay in between.

A single count supports this clone. The V gene is TRBV11-1, the J gene TRBJ2-1; 10 positions match TRBD1. V lost 6 bases and J lost 5; bases outside the gene matches: 7. CDR3 length: 15 residues. The germline V gene encodes CDR1 SGHAT and CDR2 FQDESV (reference sequence). The CDR3 protein is CASRLTGGLNNEQFF. The CDR3 bases are TGTGCCAGCAGGTTGACAGGGGGCCTAAACAATGAGCAGTTCTTC.

V is TRBV5-1 and J is TRBJ2-1; a weak D match, TRBD2 (6 bases). CDR1 and CDR2 from the germline V gene are SGHRS and YFSETQ. The CDR3 is made up of 15 amino acids. Trimming left V 0 bases short and J 6 bases short, with 13 bases between. The CDR3 bases are TGCGCCAGCAGCTTGGTCCCTTTAGCGGCCAATGAGCAGTTCTTC. Translation: CASSLVPLAANEQFF.

The chain recombines TRBV18 with TRBJ1-1; unclear D gene. The germline V gene has CDR1 KGHSH and CDR2 LQKENI. The V end lost 0 bases, the J end lost 4 bases, and 15 bases lay between the germline ends. This CDR3 region has 16 residues. The CDR3, as DNA: TGTGCCAGCTCACCACCCGACAATTCGCTGCGCACTGAAGCTTTCTTT. Translation: CASSPPDNSLRTEAFF.

CDR3 bases: TGTGCCAGCAGCGTAGGAGGGGGCACCTATGGCTACACCTTC. Translated: CASSVGGGTYGYTF. The chain is built from TRBV9 and TRBJ1-2; 7 bases fit TRBD1. The CDR3 sequence is 14 residues long. The V segment lost 0 bases and the J segment 4 bases; nucleotides outside the gene matches: 3. CDR1 and CDR2 from the germline V gene are SGDLS and YYNGEE.

This clone occurred a few times. V and J are TRBV19 and TRBJ1-1; D possibly corresponds to TRBD1 (5 bases). The CDR3 covers 13 residues. Germline-derived CDR1 and CDR2 are LNHDA and SQIVND (reference sequence). Trimming took off 3 bases at V and 8 bases at J, with 13 bases between the two ends. The CDR3 spells CASSIEDRPEAFF. DNA for the CDR3: TGTGCCAGTAGTATTGAAGACAGACCCGAAGCTTTCTTT.

V usage is TRBV2 and J usage is TRBJ2-7; perhaps TRBD2 as D (6 bases). Looked up from germline, CDR1 is SNHLY and CDR2 is FYNNEI. CDR3 length: 12 amino acids. The germline V and J ends were trimmed by 7 bases and 3 bases, with 10 bases remaining between them. CDR3 DNA sequence: TGTGCCAGCAAGGTGGGGGGCTACGAGCAGTACTTC. Protein sequence: CASKVGGYEQYF.

This clone was observed a handful of times. The chain has TRBV2 and TRBJ1-1; 7 bases align to TRBD1. Trimming cost V 6 bases and J 0 bases; bases outside gene matches: 4. Germline assignment: CDR1 SNHLY and CDR2 FYNNEI. The CDR3 spans 14 residues. The CDR3 reads CASRGQSMNTEAFF. The DNA of the CDR3 is TGTGCCAGCAGGGGACAGAGCATGAACACTGAAGCTTTCTTT.

The chain uses TRBV9 and TRBJ1-2, with D perhaps TRBD1 (5 bases). CDR1 and CDR2 from the germline V gene are SGDLS and YYNGEE. Trimming shortened V by 1 base and J by 7 bases, and 17 bases separated the two germline ends. CDR3 length: 15 amino acids. As DNA, the CDR3 is TGTGCCAGCAGCGTAAATAGGGGCAGTGAGTCTGGCTACACCTTC. Residues: CASSVNRGSESGYTF.

The chain couples TRBV7-9 to TRBJ1-2; the D gene is possibly TRBD1 (5 bases). The germline V gene has CDR1 SEHNR and CDR2 FQNEAQ (reference sequence). CDR3 length equals 15 residues. Trimming shortened V by 4 bases and J by 0 bases, and 12 bases separated the two germline ends. The CDR3 coding sequence is TGTGCCAGCAGCTCCTACAGGAAAGCTAACTATGGCTACACCTTC. Encoded protein: CASSSYRKANYGYTF.

This chain uses TRBV9 with TRBJ1-2; D possibly corresponds to TRBD1 (6 bases). The V and J ends lost 1 base and 1 base respectively, with 11 bases between them. Germline values: CDR1 SGDLS, CDR2 YYNGEE. The CDR3 runs 15 residues. CDR3 bases: TGTGCCAGCAGCGTACAGGGGAACCTTAACTATGGCTACACCTTC. Protein: CASSVQGNLNYGYTF.

The gene calls are TRBV25-1 and TRBJ2-5; D is unclear. TRBJ2-7 explains the end of the DNA better; the J call may be wrong. The germline gives CDR1 MGHDK, CDR2 SYGVNS. The CDR3 covers 11 residues. The CDR3 nucleotides are TGTGCCAGCAGTGATAGCTACGAGCAGTACTTC. Encoded protein: CASSDSYEQYF.

V is TRBV10-3 and J is TRBJ2-7, with TRBD1 as a possible D gene (5 bases). CDR3 size: 16 residues. V was shortened by 0 bases and J by 6 bases, with 18 bases between the two germline ends. CDR1 and CDR2 from the germline V gene are ENHRY and SYGVKD. The CDR3 DNA reads as TGTGCCATCAGTGAGTCCGAGCGTAGCCTTCAGGGCGAGCAGTACTTC. This sequence encodes CAISESERSLQGEQYF.

The chain has TRBV6-5 and TRBJ2-2; D remains unclear. This CDR3 has 12 residues. The V gene lost 6 bases and the J gene lost 6 bases, with 8 bases spanning the gap. Germline V gene lookup returns CDR1 MNHEY and CDR2 SVGAGI. The CDR3 protein is CASSPVPGELFF. CDR3 in DNA: TGTGCCAGCAGCCCAGTCCCCGGGGAGCTGTTTTTT.

This clone is a singleton in its sample. The chain combines TRBV11-2 with TRBJ2-3; D gene unclear. CDR1 and CDR2 (germline): SGHAT, FQNNGV. The length of the CDR3 is 15 residues. Trimming took 4 bases from V and 0 from J, leaving 11 bases between them. The CDR3 is CASSYRGLSTDTQYF. CDR3 DNA: TGTGCCAGCAGCTATCGCGGCCTAAGCACAGATACGCAGTATTTT.

This sequence joins TRBV4-2 and TRBJ1-2; unclear D gene. This CDR3 comprises 16 residues. V was clipped by 0 bases and J by 6 bases, with 17 bases between them. Per germline, CDR1 LGHNA and CDR2 YNFKEQ. CDR3 coding DNA: TGTGCCAGCAGCCAAGAACCGACACCACCCTCGGATGGCTACACCTTC. Its translation is CASSQEPTPPSDGYTF.

The chain combines TRBV7-9 with TRBJ2-7, with D possibly TRBD1 on 6 matching bases. V lost 2 bases, J lost 5 bases, and 13 bases lay in between. Germline CDR1 and CDR2: SEHNR and FQNEAQ (reference sequence). The CDR3 covers 14 residues. The CDR3 sequence is CASSLQGQTNEQYF. Here the CDR3 DNA reads TGTGCCAGCAGCTTACAGGGACAAACCAACGAGCAGTACTTC.

V and J are TRBV28 and TRBJ1-3, with 7 nucleotides matching TRBD1. The CDR3 totals 16 residues. Germline values: CDR1 MDHEN, CDR2 SYDVKM. V was clipped by 5 bases and J by 4 bases; unmatched bases: 11. The CDR3 loop is CASSPTGWNYGNTIYF. The CDR3 nucleotides read TGTGCCAGCAGTCCGACAGGGTGGAATTACGGAAACACCATATATTTT.

The V gene is TRBV27, the J gene TRBJ2-1; D might be TRBD2 (6 bases). The V and J ends lost 5 bases and 2 bases respectively, with 10 bases between them. Germline CDR1 is MNHEY and CDR2 is SMNVEV (reference sequence). The CDR3 covers 14 residues. CDR3 residues: CASSPGETYNEQFF. DNA for the CDR3: TGTGCCAGCAGTCCGGGGGAAACCTACAATGAGCAGTTCTTC.